This T cell receptor beta chain appears in the sequencing data of a study of blood T cell repertoires in COVID-19. About the study: Sources were T cells, B-cell-depleted T cells, or PBMCs; the material itself was cDNA or gDNA.

Seattle's enrolled individuals joined amid active infection and were then monitored longitudinally. Losses at the gene ends were 1 base for V and 0 bases for J; bases not matched to a gene: 2. There are 16 residues in the CDR3. From germline, CDR1 is KGHSH and CDR2 LQKENI. Profiled with immunoSEQ multiplex PCR; TCRdb holds only in-frame clones, not every one. The sample consists of hundreds of thousands of clones, approximately 88% of them appearing once. The sample was peripheral blood. This clonotype was obtained from a woman aged 25 to 39 with COVID-19, enrolled during active disease. The chain links TRBV18 to TRBJ2-2; TRBD2 matches 7 bases. This CDR3 is CASSPQGGTNTGELFF. The CDR3 coding sequence is TGTGCCAGCTCACCACAGGGAGGGACGAACACCGGGGAGCTGTTTTTT.